This T cell receptor (beta chain) was observed in a study of monozygotic twins with inflammatory bowel disease. Points from the study as a whole: The inverse Simpson measure of TCRbeta diversity was lower in IBD patients than in healthy co-twins.

The CDR3 has 13 amino acids. Germline V gene sequence: CDR1 DFQATT, CDR2 SNEGSKA (reference sequence). Template switching incorporated UMIs with a 6-nucleotide sample barcode. TCRdb reprocessed the 5' RACE reads; each CDR3 protein has one entry and no DNA is given. Reported are more than 120,000 distinct CDR3 sequences; the ten largest clones contain 2.4%. Concerning this clonotype itself: The antigen is not known.

What was sequenced was blood. This rearrangement joins TRBV20-1 to TRBJ2-5. The clonotype originates from a human donor with ulcerative colitis or Crohn's disease, or a healthy co-twin of an affected twin (not recorded which). This CDR3 reads CSALDVGQETQYF.